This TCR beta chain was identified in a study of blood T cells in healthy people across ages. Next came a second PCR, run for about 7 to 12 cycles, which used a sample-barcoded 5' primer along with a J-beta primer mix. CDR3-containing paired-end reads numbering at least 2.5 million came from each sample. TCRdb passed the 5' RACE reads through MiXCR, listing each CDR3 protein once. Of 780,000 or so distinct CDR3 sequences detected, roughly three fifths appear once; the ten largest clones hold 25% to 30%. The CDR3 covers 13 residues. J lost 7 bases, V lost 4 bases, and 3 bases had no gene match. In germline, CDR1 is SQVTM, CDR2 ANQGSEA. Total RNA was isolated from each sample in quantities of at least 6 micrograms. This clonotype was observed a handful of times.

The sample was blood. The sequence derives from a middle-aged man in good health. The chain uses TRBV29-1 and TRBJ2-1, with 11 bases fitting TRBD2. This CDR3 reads CSVARTSGNEQFF. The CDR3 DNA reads TGCAGCGTTGCGAGGACTAGCGGGAATGAGCAGTTCTTC.